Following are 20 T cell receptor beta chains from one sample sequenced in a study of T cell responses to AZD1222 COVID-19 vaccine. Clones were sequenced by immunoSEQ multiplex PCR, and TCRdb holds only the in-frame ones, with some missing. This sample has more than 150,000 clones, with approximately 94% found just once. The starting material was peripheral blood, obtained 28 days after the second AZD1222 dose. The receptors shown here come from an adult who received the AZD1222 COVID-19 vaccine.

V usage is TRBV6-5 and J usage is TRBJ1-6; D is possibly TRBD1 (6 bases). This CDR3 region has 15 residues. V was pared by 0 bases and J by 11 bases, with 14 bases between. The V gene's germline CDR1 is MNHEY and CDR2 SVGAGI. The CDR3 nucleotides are TGTGCCAGCAGTTACTCGATTGTTGGACAGACACCCCTCCACTTT. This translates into CASSYSIVGQTPLHF.

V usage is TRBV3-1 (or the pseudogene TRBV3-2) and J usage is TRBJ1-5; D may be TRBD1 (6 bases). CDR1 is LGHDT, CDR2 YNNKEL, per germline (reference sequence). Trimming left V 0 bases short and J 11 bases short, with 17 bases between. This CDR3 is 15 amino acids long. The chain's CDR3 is CASSQDLQGGQSQHF. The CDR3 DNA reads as TGTGCCAGCAGCCAAGATCTACAGGGAGGGCAGTCCCAGCATTTT.

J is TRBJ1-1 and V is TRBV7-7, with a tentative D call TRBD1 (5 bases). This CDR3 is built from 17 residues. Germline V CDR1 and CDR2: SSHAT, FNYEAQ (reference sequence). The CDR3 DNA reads TGTGCTACGAGCGGGTCCCGGGACCGAGAGGAAAGGACTGAAGCTTTCTTT. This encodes CATSGSRDREERTEAFF.

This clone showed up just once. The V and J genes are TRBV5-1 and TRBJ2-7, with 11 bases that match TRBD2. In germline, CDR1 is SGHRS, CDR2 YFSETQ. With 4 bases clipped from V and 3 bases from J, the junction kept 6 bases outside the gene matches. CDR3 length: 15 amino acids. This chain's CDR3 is CASSQNGLAGYEQYF. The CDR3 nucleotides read TGCGCCAGCAGCCAAAATGGACTAGCGGGCTACGAGCAGTACTTC. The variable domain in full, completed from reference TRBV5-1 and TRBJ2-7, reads KAGVTQTPRYLIKTRGQQVTLSCSPISGHRSVSWYQQTPGQGLQFLFEYFSETQRNKGNFPGRFSGRQFSNSRSEMNVSTLELGDSALYLCASSQNGLAGYEQYFGPGTRLTVT.

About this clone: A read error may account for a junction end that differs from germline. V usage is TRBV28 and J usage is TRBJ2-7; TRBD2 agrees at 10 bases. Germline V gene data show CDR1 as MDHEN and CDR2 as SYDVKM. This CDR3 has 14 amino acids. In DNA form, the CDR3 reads TGTGCCAGCAGTCTCCCAAACCTAGCGGGAGATTTAGACTTC. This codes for CASSLPNLAGDLDF.

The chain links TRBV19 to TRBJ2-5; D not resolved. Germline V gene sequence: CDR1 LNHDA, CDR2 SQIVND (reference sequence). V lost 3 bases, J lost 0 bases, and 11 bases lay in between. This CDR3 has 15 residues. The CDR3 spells CASSIPQVNQETQYF. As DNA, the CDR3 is TGTGCCAGTAGTATCCCCCAGGTAAACCAAGAGACCCAGTACTTC.

This CDR3 is CASSGGQGRRTYEQYF. The CDR3 DNA sequence: TGTGCCAGCAGTGGGGGACAGGGGCGGCGGACCTACGAGCAGTACTTC. This chain links TRBV6-1 with TRBJ2-7; 10 positions agree with TRBD1. Germline lookup yields CDR1 MNHNS and CDR2 SASEGT. The ends lost 4 bases at V and 2 bases at J; junction bases unmatched: 8. The CDR3 runs to 16 residues.

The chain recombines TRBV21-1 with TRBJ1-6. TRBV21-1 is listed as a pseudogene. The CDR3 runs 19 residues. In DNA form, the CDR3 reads TGTGCCAGCAGCAAACTCGAAGTCGGGCAAGGGAGGTATAATTCACCCCTCCACTTT. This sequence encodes CASSKLEVGQGRYNSPLHF.

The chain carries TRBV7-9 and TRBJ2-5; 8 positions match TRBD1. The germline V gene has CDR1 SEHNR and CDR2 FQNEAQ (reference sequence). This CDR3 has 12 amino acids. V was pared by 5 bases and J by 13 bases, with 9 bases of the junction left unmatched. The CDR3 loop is CASSQGQGPPYF. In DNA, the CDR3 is TGTGCCAGCAGCCAAGGACAGGGCCCTCCGTACTTC.

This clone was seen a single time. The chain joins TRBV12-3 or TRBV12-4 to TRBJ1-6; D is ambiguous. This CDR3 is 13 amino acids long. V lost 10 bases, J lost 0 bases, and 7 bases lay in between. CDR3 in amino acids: CAITSSYNSPLHF. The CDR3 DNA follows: TGTGCCATCACGAGCTCCTATAATTCACCCCTCCACTTT.

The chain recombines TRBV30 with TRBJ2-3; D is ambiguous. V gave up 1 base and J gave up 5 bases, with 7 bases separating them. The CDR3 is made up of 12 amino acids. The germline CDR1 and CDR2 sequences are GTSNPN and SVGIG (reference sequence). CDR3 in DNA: TGTGCCTGGAGTGCAAGGGAAGATACGCAGTATTTT. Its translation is CAWSAREDTQYF.

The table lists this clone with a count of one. The CDR3 is CASSEGPLPEAFF. The CDR3 region has the DNA TGTGCCAGCAGTGAGGGACCGCTCCCTGAAGCTTTCTTT. The chain carries TRBV28 and TRBJ1-1; tentative D call: TRBD1 (5 bases). The CDR3 is 13 amino acids. CDR1 is MDHEN and CDR2 is SYDVKM in the germline V gene. Trimming took 5 bases from V and 6 from J, leaving 13 bases between them.

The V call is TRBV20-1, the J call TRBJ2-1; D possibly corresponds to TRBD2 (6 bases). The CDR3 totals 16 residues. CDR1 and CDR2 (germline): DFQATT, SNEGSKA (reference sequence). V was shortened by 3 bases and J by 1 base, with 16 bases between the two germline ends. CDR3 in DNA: TGCAGTGCTAGTATGACTAGTATGCGGTCCTACAATGAGCAGTTCTTC. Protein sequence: CSASMTSMRSYNEQFF.

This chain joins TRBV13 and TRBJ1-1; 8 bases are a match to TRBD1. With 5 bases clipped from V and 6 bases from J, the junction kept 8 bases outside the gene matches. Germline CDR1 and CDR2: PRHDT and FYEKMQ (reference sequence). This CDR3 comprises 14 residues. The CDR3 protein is CASSAGQGGAEAFF. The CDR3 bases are TGTGCCAGCAGCGCCGGACAGGGAGGCGCTGAAGCTTTCTTT.

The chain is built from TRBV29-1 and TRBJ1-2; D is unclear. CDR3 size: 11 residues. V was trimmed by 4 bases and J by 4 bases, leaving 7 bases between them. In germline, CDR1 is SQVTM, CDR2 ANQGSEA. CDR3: CSVGSVYGYTF. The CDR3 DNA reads TGCAGCGTTGGATCTGTCTATGGCTACACCTTC.

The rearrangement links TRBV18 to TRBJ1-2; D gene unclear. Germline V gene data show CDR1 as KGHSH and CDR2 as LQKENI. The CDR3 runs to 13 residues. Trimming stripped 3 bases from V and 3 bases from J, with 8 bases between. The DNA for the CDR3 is TGTGCCAGCTCACCCTTGGACGACTATGGCTACACCTTC. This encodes CASSPLDDYGYTF.

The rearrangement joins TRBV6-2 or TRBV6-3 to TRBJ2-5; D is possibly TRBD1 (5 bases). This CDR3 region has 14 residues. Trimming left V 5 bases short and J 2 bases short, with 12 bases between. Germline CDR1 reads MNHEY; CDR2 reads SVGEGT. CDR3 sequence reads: CASSRLGRQETQYF. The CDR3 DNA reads TGTGCCAGCAGTCGTCTGGGGCGACAAGAGACCCAGTACTTC.

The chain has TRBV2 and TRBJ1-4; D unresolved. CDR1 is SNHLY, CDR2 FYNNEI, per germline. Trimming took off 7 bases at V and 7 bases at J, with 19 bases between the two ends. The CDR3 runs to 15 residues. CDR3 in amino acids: CASNPGSDAGEKLFF. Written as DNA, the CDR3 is TGTGCCAGCAACCCTGGGTCGGACGCAGGTGAAAAACTGTTTTTT.

Here the CDR3 DNA reads TGTGCCAGCAGGGACAACTATAATTCACCCCTCCACTTT. The encoded protein is CASRDNYNSPLHF. This chain links TRBV6-4 with TRBJ1-6; tentative D call: TRBD1 (5 bases). CDR3 length equals 13 residues. V lost 6 bases and J lost 3, with 6 bases in between. CDR1 is MRHNA and CDR2 is SNTAGT in the germline V gene.

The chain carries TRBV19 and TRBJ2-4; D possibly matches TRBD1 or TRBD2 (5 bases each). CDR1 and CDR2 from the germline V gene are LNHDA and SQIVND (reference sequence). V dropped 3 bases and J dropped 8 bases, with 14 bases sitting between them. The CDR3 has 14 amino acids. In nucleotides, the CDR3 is TGTGCCAGTAGTATCCCCGGGACGTCTTACATTCAGTACTTC. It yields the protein CASSIPGTSYIQYF. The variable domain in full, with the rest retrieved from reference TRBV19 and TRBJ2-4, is DGGITQSPKYLFRKEGQNVTLSCEQNLNHDAMYWYRQDPGQGLRLIYYSQIVNDFQKGDIAEGYSVSREKKESFPLTVTSAQKNPTAFYLCASSIPGTSYIQYFGAGTRLSVL.